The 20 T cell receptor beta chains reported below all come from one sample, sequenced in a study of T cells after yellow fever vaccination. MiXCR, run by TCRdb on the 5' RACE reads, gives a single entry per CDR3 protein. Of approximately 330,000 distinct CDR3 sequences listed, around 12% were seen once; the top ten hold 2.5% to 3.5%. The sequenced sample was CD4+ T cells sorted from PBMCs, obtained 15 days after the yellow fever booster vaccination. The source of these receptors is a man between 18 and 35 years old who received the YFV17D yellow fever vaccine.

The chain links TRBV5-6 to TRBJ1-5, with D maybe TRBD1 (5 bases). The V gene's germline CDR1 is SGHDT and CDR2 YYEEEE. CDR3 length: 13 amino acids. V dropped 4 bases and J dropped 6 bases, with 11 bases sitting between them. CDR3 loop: CASSRGGVQPQHF. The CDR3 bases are TGTGCCAGCAGCCGGGGGGGGGTTCAGCCCCAGCATTTT.

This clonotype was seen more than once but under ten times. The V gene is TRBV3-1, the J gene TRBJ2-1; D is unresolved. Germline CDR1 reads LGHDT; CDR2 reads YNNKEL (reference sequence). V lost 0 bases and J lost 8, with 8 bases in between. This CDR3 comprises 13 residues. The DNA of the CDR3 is TGTGCCAGCAGCCAAGAACGGTGGGATGAGCAGTTCTTC. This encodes CASSQERWDEQFF.

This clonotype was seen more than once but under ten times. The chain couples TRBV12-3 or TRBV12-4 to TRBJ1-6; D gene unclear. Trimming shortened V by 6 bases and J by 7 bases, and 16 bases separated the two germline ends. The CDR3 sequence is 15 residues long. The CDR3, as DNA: TGTGCCAGCAGACGCGGAGTGATTTCGAATTCACCCCTCCACTTT. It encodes CASRRGVISNSPLHF.

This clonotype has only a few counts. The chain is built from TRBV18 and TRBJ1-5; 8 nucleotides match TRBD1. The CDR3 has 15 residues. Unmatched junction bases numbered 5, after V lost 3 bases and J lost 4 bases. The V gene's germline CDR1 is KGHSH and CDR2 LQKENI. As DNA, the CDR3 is TGTGCCAGCTCACCGGGACAGGCCGAGAATCAGCCCCAGCATTTT. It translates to CASSPGQAENQPQHF.

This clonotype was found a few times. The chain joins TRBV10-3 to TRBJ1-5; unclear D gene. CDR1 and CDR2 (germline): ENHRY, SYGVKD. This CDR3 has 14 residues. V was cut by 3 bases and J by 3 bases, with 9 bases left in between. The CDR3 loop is CAISDGGFNQPQHF. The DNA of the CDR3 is TGTGCCATCAGTGATGGTGGTTTCAATCAGCCCCAGCATTTT.

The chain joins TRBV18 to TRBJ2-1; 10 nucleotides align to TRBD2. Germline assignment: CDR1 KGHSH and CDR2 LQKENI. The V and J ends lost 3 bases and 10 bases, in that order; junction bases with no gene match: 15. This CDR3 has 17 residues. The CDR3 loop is CASSPQRGGRVRQEQFF. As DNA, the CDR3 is TGTGCCAGCTCACCGCAGCGGGGGGGCCGTGTTAGACAAGAGCAGTTCTTC.

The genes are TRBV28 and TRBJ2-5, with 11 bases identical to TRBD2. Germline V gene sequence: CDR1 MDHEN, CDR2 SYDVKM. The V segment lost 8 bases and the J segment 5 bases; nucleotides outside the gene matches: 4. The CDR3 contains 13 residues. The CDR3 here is CASETSGVETQYF. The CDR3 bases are TGTGCCAGCGAGACTAGCGGGGTGGAGACCCAGTACTTC.

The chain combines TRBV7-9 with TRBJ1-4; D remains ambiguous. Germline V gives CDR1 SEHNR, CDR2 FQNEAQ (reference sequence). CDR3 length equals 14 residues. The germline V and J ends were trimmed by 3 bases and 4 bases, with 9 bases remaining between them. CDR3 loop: CASSFLQINEKLFF. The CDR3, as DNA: TGTGCCAGCAGCTTTCTACAGATTAATGAAAAACTGTTTTTT.

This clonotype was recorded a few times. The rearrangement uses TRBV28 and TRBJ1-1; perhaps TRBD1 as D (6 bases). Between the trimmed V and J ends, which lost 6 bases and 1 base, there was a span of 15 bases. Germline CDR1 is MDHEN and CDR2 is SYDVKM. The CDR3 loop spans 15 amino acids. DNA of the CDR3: TGTGCCAGCAGCCACAGGGTAGGGAGGAACACTGAAGCTTTCTTT. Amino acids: CASSHRVGRNTEAFF.

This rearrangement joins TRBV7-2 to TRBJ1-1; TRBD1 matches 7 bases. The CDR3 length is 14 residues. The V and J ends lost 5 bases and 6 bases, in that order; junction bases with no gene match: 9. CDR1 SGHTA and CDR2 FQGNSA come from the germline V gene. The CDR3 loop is CASSTRTGNPEAFF. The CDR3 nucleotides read TGTGCCAGCAGCACCCGGACAGGCAATCCTGAAGCTTTCTTT.

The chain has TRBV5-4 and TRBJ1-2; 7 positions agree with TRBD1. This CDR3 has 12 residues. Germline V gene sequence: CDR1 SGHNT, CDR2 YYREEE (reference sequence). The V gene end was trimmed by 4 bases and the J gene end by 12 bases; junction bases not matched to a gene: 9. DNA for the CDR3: TGTGCCAGCAGCCCGGTTCAGGGGGTCCACACCTTC. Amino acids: CASSPVQGVHTF.

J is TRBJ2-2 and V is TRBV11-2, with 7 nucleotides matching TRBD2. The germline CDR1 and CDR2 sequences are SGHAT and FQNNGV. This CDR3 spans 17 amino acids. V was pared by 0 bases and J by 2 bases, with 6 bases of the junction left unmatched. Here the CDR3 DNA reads TGTGCCAGCAGCTTAGATGGGCGGGGGATAAACACCGGGGAGCTGTTTTTT. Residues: CASSLDGRGINTGELFF.

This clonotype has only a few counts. DNA of the CDR3: TGTGCCAGCAGACCACAGGGGACTAATGAAAAACTGTTTTTT. The encoded protein is CASRPQGTNEKLFF. V usage is TRBV2 and J usage is TRBJ1-4, with TRBD1 identical over 7 bases. J was trimmed by 2 bases and V by 6 bases; bases with no gene match: 3. The CDR3 spans 14 residues. The germline V gene has CDR1 SNHLY and CDR2 FYNNEI.

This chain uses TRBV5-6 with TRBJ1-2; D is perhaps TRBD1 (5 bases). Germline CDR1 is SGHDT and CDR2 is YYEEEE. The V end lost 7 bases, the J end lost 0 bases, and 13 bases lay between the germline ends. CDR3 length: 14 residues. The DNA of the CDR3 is TGTGCCAGCTCCGGGGCGCCAGCTAACTATGGCTACACCTTC. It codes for CASSGAPANYGYTF.

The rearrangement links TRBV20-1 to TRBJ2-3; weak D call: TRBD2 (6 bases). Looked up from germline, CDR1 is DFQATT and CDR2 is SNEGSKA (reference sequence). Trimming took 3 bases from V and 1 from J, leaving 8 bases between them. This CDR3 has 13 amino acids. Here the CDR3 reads CSASRRGTDTQYF. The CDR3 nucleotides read TGCAGTGCTAGTAGGAGGGGCACAGATACGCAGTATTTT.

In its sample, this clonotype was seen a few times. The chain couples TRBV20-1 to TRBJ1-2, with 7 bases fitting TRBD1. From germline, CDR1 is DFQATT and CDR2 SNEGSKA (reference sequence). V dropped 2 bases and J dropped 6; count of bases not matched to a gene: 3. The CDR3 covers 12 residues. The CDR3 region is CSARSDRDGYTF. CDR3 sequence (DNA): TGCAGTGCTAGATCAGACAGGGATGGCTACACCTTC.

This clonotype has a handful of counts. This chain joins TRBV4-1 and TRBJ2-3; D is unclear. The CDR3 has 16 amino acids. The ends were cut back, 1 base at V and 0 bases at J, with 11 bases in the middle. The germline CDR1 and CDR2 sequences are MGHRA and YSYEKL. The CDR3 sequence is CASSQVVRPSTDTQYF. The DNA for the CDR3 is TGCGCCAGCAGCCAAGTTGTACGCCCCAGCACAGATACGCAGTATTTT.

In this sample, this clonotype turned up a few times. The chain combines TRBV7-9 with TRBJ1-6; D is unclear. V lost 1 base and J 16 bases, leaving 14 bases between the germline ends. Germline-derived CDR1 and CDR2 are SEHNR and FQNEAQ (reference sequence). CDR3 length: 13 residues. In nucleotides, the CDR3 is TGTGCCAGCAGCTTAGTGCGGCCAGCTAAACTCCACTTT. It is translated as CASSLVRPAKLHF.

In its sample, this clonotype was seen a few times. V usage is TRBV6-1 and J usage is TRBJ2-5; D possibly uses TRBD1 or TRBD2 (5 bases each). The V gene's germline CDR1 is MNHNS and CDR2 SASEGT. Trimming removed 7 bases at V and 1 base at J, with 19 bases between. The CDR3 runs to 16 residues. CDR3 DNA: TGTGCCAGCACAGCGGCCACAGGACTTCCCCAAGAGACCCAGTACTTC. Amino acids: CASTAATGLPQETQYF.

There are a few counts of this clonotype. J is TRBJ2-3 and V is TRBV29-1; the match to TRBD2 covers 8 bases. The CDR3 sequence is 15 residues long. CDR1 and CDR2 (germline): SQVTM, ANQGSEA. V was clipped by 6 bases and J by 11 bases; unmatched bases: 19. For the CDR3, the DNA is TGCAGCGTGCATATCACCGGGGGGGGAAGGGTTCAGCAGTATTTT. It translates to CSVHITGGGRVQQYF.